This TCR beta chain was captured in a study of blood T cell repertoires in COVID-19. Trimming removed 7 bases at V and 6 bases at J, with 8 bases between. Germline V gene data show CDR1 as WNHNN and CDR2 as SYGVQD (reference sequence). The length of the CDR3 is 11 residues. Libraries were prepared by immunoSEQ multiplex PCR; TCRdb keeps only in-frame clonotypes and omits some of them. The data show about 230,000 clones, with 75% to 90% seen just once and roughly 27% held by the top ten. In its sample, this clone was seen a few times. The chain joins TRBV10-1 to TRBJ2-3; a weak D match, TRBD2 (6 bases). The sample was peripheral blood. The receptor's source is a middle-aged man with acute or convalescent COVID-19. The DNA for the CDR3 is TGCGCCAGCACTGCGGGGGATACGCAGTATTTT. Amino acids: CASTAGDTQYF.